Included here is one T cell receptor (beta chain) sequence, with context. The V segment lost 7 bases and the J segment 3 bases; nucleotides outside the gene matches: 4. Germline V lookup: CDR1 SGDLS, CDR2 YYNGEE. The CDR3 length is 14 residues. In the original workflow: Amplification of reference gene primers was used by the study to estimate nucleated cell counts. TCRdb's table, derived via immunoSEQ multiplex PCR, lists solely in-frame clones and lacks some. The V and J calls and clone size come from that table; D and trimming were worked out from the DNA. Among about 150,000 clones listed, approximately 88% were seen once. The data are from a study of blood T cell repertoires in COVID-19. Across the whole study: COVID-19 samples collected from the United States, Italy and Spain covered acute and convalescent phases. Nucleic acid was either cDNA or gDNA, and it came from T cells, B-cell-depleted T cells, or PBMCs.

The specimen sequenced was peripheral blood. V gene TRBV9 combines with J gene TRBJ2-3; 11 nucleotides line up with TRBD2. The receptor comes from a human donor in a cohort sampled during active COVID-19. The CDR3 DNA reads as TGTGCCAGCTCGATAGCGGGAGGGACAGATACGCAGTATTTT. This encodes CASSIAGGTDTQYF.